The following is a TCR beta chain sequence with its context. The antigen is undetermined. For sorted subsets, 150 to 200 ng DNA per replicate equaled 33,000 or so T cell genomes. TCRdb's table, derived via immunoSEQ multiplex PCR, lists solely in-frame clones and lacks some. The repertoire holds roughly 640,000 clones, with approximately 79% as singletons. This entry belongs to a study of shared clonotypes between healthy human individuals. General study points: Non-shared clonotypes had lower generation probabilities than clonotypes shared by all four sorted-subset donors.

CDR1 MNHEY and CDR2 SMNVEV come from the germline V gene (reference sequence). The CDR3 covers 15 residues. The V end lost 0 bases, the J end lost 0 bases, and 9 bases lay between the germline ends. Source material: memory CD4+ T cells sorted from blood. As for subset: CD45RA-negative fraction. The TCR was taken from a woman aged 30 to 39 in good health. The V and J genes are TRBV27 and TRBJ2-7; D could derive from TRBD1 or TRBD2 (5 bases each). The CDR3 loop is CASSLSLRGSYEQYF. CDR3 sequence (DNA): TGTGCCAGCAGTTTATCTTTGAGGGGCTCCTACGAGCAGTACTTC.